One sample yielded the 30 T cell receptor beta chains listed below, sequenced in a study of blood T cell repertoires in COVID-19. Some clones are missing from TCRdb's copy, which holds only in-frame ones; the method was immunoSEQ multiplex PCR. Here the sample spans some 320,000 clones, more than 70% being singletons. Sample: peripheral blood. Receptors originate from a young woman who had recovered from COVID-19.

The rearrangement joins TRBV28 to TRBJ2-7; 7 bases match TRBD1. The CDR3 has 14 amino acids. The germline V gene encodes CDR1 MDHEN and CDR2 SYDVKM. Germline trimming cut 3 bases from V and 2 bases from J; bases unmatched to any gene: 4. This CDR3 is CASSLRQGAYEQYF. The CDR3 DNA reads TGTGCCAGCAGTTTGCGACAGGGTGCCTACGAGCAGTACTTC. The full variable domain, in which reference TRBV28 and TRBJ2-7 provide the parts outside the CDR3, is DVKVTQSSRYLVKRTGEKVFLECVQDMDHENMFWYRQDPGLGLRLIYFSYDVKMKEKGDIPEGYSVSREKKERFSLILESASTNQTSMYLCASSLRQGAYEQYFGPGTRLTVT.

The chain joins TRBV18 to TRBJ1-2; TRBD1 might be the D (6 bases). V lost 6 bases and J 0 bases, leaving 11 bases between the germline ends. The CDR3 is made up of 14 amino acids. Germline CDR1 is KGHSH and CDR2 is LQKENI. This chain's CDR3 is CASSTGLTNYGYTF. The CDR3 coding sequence is TGTGCCAGCTCTACAGGGCTTACTAACTATGGCTACACCTTC.

This clone was detected only once. The chain uses TRBV5-5 and TRBJ2-5, with D perhaps TRBD1 (5 bases). This CDR3 contains 14 residues. The V gene lost 6 bases and the J gene lost 5 bases, with 17 bases spanning the gap. Germline assignment: CDR1 SGHKS and CDR2 YYEKEE (reference sequence). The CDR3 is CASTKGYDKETQYF. In DNA form, the CDR3 reads TGTGCCAGCACTAAGGGGTACGATAAGGAGACCCAGTACTTC. The whole variable domain, filled in from reference TRBV5-5 and TRBJ2-5, reads DAGVTQSPTHLIKTRGQQVTLRCSPISGHKSVSWYQQVLGQGPQFIFQYYEKEERGRGNFPDRFSARQFPNYSSELNVNALLLGDSALYLCASTKGYDKETQYFGPGTRLLVL.

The chain combines TRBV7-8 with TRBJ1-3; no clear D. The length of the CDR3 is 13 residues. V lost 5 bases to trimming and J lost 0 bases, with 5 bases between them. The V gene's germline CDR1 is SGHVS and CDR2 FQNEAQ. As DNA, the CDR3 is TGTGCCAGCAGCCCGAGCTCTGGAAACACCATATATTTT. Translated, it gives CASSPSSGNTIYF.

This clone appeared once. The V call is TRBV7-2, the J call TRBJ1-6; 11 nucleotides line up with TRBD1. With 2 bases clipped from V and 7 bases from J, the junction kept 7 bases outside the gene matches. The germline gives CDR1 SGHTA, CDR2 FQGNSA. This CDR3 is 17 amino acids long. The CDR3 nucleotides read TGTGCCAGCAGCTTATCGGCTTGGGACAGGGGGAATTCACCCCTCCACTTT. This gives the protein CASSLSAWDRGNSPLHF.

The gene calls are TRBV7-3 and TRBJ2-2; 11 bases line up with TRBD1. CDR3 size: 16 residues. Trimming removed 3 bases from V and 4 bases from J; junction bases left unmatched: 4. CDR1 and CDR2 (germline): SGHTA, FQGTGA. CDR3 protein: CASSFTDRGLTGELFF. Here the CDR3 DNA reads TGTGCCAGCAGCTTTACGGACAGGGGGCTCACCGGGGAGCTGTTTTTT. Together with reference TRBV7-3 and TRBJ2-2, the CDR3 gives the full variable domain: GAGVSQTPSNKVTEKGKYVELRCDPISGHTALYWYRQSLGQGPEFLIYFQGTGAADDSGLPNDRFFAVRPEGSVSTLKIQRTERGDSAVYLCASSFTDRGLTGELFFGEGSRLTVL.

The rearrangement uses TRBV19 and TRBJ1-5; 9 positions agree with TRBD1. The trim removed 7 bases at V and 6 bases at J, leaving 7 bases unmatched. There are 14 residues in the CDR3. Germline lookup yields CDR1 LNHDA and CDR2 SQIVND (reference sequence). The CDR3 nucleotides read TGTGCCAGTAATGCACAGGGGGCGGGTCAGCCCCAGCATTTT. This codes for CASNAQGAGQPQHF.

The V and J genes are TRBV7-3 and TRBJ2-4, with TRBD1 matching over 8 bases. V shed 10 bases and J 9 bases; nucleotides not matched to a gene: 8. Germline loops: CDR1 SGHTA, CDR2 FQGTGA. The CDR3 loop spans 12 amino acids. The CDR3 sequence is CANDSGGVIQYF. The DNA for the CDR3 is TGTGCCAACGATTCAGGGGGCGTCATTCAGTACTTC.

V and J are TRBV21-1 and TRBJ1-2. TRBV21-1 is annotated as a pseudogene. The CDR3 consists of 18 residues. The DNA for the CDR3 is TGTGCCAGCAGCAAACGCCGGAGGGAGGAAGGGAGTAACTATGGCTACACCTTC. This gives the protein CASSKRRREEGSNYGYTF.

The V call is TRBV6-5, the J call TRBJ2-7, with no clear D. The CDR3 length is 12 residues. V was trimmed by 6 bases and J by 0 bases, leaving 6 bases between them. Germline V lookup: CDR1 MNHEY, CDR2 SVGAGI. The CDR3 protein is CASSQNSYEQYF. For the CDR3, the DNA is TGTGCCAGCAGCCAAAACTCCTACGAGCAGTACTTC.

The chain carries TRBV19 and TRBJ2-2; 8 bases align to TRBD2. The CDR3 length is 16 residues. Per the germline V gene, CDR1 is LNHDA and CDR2 is SQIVND (reference sequence). V trimming: 3 bases; J trimming: 4 bases; junction bases outside the gene matches: 7. DNA for the CDR3: TGTGCCAGTAGTATTCGGGGGCTAGCGGGCACCGGGGAGCTGTTTTTT. It specifies CASSIRGLAGTGELFF. Using reference TRBV19 and TRBJ2-2 for the parts outside the CDR3, the full variable domain is DGGITQSPKYLFRKEGQNVTLSCEQNLNHDAMYWYRQDPGQGLRLIYYSQIVNDFQKGDIAEGYSVSREKKESFPLTVTSAQKNPTAFYLCASSIRGLAGTGELFFGEGSRLTVL.

The chain uses TRBV3-1 (or the pseudogene TRBV3-2) and TRBJ2-2; no clear D. Trimming took off 2 bases at V and 2 bases at J, with 6 bases between the two ends. CDR1 is LGHDT and CDR2 is YNNKEL in the germline V gene (reference sequence). The CDR3 is 14 residues long. CDR3 sequence reads: CASSQYTNTGELFF. The DNA of the CDR3 is TGTGCCAGCAGCCAATACACAAACACCGGGGAGCTGTTTTTT.

The chain recombines TRBV4-2 with TRBJ2-5; D remains unclear. The germline V gene encodes CDR1 LGHNA and CDR2 YNFKEQ. The length of the CDR3 is 17 residues. The ends were cut back, 0 bases at V and 3 bases at J, with 17 bases in the middle. CDR3: CASSQDLRLQAKETQYF. The CDR3 nucleotides read TGTGCCAGCAGCCAAGATCTACGTTTGCAGGCAAAAGAGACCCAGTACTTC.

The genes are TRBV5-4 and TRBJ2-7, with TRBD2 matching over 11 bases. The CDR3 totals 16 residues. Losses at the gene ends were 0 bases for V and 2 bases for J; bases not matched to a gene: 4. Per germline, CDR1 SGHNT and CDR2 YYREEE (reference sequence). The CDR3 sequence is CASSLAPSGGTYEQYF. The CDR3 DNA sequence: TGTGCCAGCAGCTTGGCCCCTAGCGGGGGGACCTACGAGCAGTACTTC. The variable domain in full, with the rest retrieved from reference TRBV5-4 and TRBJ2-7, is ETGVTQSPTHLIKTRGQQVTLRCSSQSGHNTVSWYQQALGQGPQFIFQYYREEENGRGNFPPRFSGLQFPNYSSELNVNALELDDSALYLCASSLAPSGGTYEQYFGPGTRLTVT.

This clone was recorded a few times. V and J are TRBV7-2 and TRBJ2-7; TRBD2 agrees at 9 bases. The germline gives CDR1 SGHTA, CDR2 FQGNSA. The CDR3 runs 15 residues. The ends lost 5 bases at V and 3 bases at J; junction bases unmatched: 8. The CDR3 loop is CASSDQRGAHYEQYF. The CDR3 nucleotides read TGTGCCAGCAGCGACCAGCGGGGGGCCCACTACGAGCAGTACTTC.

The rearrangement joins TRBV6-1 to TRBJ1-5; tentative D call: TRBD1 (5 bases). Trimming stripped 2 bases from V and 2 bases from J, with 19 bases between. This CDR3 comprises 18 residues. CDR1 and CDR2 (germline): MNHNS, SASEGT. CDR3 DNA sequence: TGTGCCAGCAGTGAACTCGGACACCGCCGCGGAGGCAATCAGCCCCAGCATTTT. Protein sequence: CASSELGHRRGGNQPQHF.

The chain joins TRBV9 to TRBJ2-7; 9 bases agree with TRBD2. The CDR3 spans 16 residues. V dropped 4 bases and J dropped 0; count of bases not matched to a gene: 8. Germline V gives CDR1 SGDLS, CDR2 YYNGEE. The CDR3 nucleotides are TGTGCCAGCAGCCCAGATAGCGGGAGCTTCTCCTACGAGCAGTACTTC. It encodes CASSPDSGSFSYEQYF.

The rearrangement links TRBV9 to TRBJ2-1; TRBD2 agrees at 14 bases. V shed 0 bases, J shed 5 bases, and the junction held 7 bases outside the gene matches. CDR1 is SGDLS, CDR2 YYNGEE, per germline. CDR3 size: 18 residues. CDR3 sequence reads: CASSVGTSGGFGDNEQFF. In DNA form, the CDR3 reads TGTGCCAGCAGCGTAGGGACTAGCGGGGGGTTTGGAGACAATGAGCAGTTCTTC.

V usage is TRBV2 and J usage is TRBJ2-7, with TRBD2 identical over 9 bases. The CDR3 has 15 amino acids. With V trimmed by 3 bases and J by 3 bases, 6 bases remained unmatched. CDR1 and CDR2 (germline): SNHLY, FYNNEI. CDR3 coding DNA: TGTGCCAGCAGTGAGGAGCGCGGGGGGGACTACGAGCAGTACTTC. Translated: CASSEERGGDYEQYF.

The rearrangement links TRBV29-1 to TRBJ1-2; 9 bases line up with TRBD1. V lost 6 bases to trimming and J lost 4 bases; unmatched junction nucleotides: 6. The CDR3 is made up of 13 amino acids. The germline V gene has CDR1 SQVTM and CDR2 ANQGSEA. The CDR3: CSVRTGGGYGYTF. The CDR3 DNA reads as TGCAGCGTGCGAACAGGGGGCGGCTATGGCTACACCTTC. Filled out from reference TRBV29-1 and TRBJ1-2, the complete variable domain reads SAVISQKPSRDICQRGTSLTIQCQVDSQVTMMFWYRQQPGQSLTLIATANQGSEATYESGFVIDKFPISRPNLTFSTLTVSNMSPEDSSIYLCSVRTGGGYGYTFGSGTRLTVV.

On this clone itself: The junction differs from germline at one of its ends, possibly a read error. This sequence joins TRBV6-2 or TRBV6-3 and TRBJ2-3; tentatively, D is TRBD2 (7 bases). Germline CDR1 MNHEY, CDR2 SVGEGT. The CDR3 runs 12 residues. DNA of the CDR3: TGTGCCAGCAGTTACGAGGTCGGGGGGACACGGTTT. This translates into CASSYEVGGTRF.

V is TRBV18 and J is TRBJ1-4; D unclear. Germline CDR1 reads KGHSH; CDR2 reads LQKENI. Trimming shortened V by 6 bases and J by 0 bases, and 14 bases separated the two germline ends. This CDR3 is built from 16 residues. The CDR3 nucleotides are TGTGCCAGCTCTCTTACAAGTTACGCAACTAATGAAAAACTGTTTTTT. It translates to CASSLTSYATNEKLFF.

This chain links TRBV11-3 with TRBJ2-1, with 7 bases identical to TRBD2. Germline trimming cut 5 bases from V and 9 bases from J; bases unmatched to any gene: 13. Germline V gene sequence: CDR1 SGHNT, CDR2 YENEEA. This CDR3 is built from 15 residues. CDR3 bases: TGTGCCAGCAGCCCAGGTGGGACTACCTCCGCTGAGCAGTTCTTC. The encoded protein is CASSPGGTTSAEQFF.

The chain joins TRBV19 to TRBJ2-7; no firm D call. The V gene's germline CDR1 is LNHDA and CDR2 SQIVND (reference sequence). V lost 8 bases and J 7 bases, leaving 18 bases between the germline ends. The CDR3 totals 13 residues. The CDR3 is CASSDTPNDEQYF. In nucleotides, the CDR3 is TGTGCCAGTTCAGACACTCCTAATGATGAGCAGTACTTC.

The chain has TRBV28 and TRBJ1-2, with 7 bases matching TRBD1. The germline gives CDR1 MDHEN, CDR2 SYDVKM. J was trimmed by 8 bases and V by 4 bases; bases with no gene match: 7. The CDR3 has 13 residues. This CDR3 is CASSSQGRGGYTF. The CDR3 DNA reads as TGTGCCAGCAGTTCACAGGGGCGAGGGGGCTACACCTTC.

CDR3 sequence (DNA): TGTGCCAGCAGCTTAGAGAGCTCCTACAATGAGCAGTTCTTC. This sequence encodes CASSLESSYNEQFF. This rearrangement joins TRBV7-2 to TRBJ2-1; D gene unclear. This CDR3 has 14 residues. V was pared by 1 base and J by 0 bases, with 4 bases between. CDR1 is SGHTA and CDR2 is FQGNSA in the germline V gene.

This clone was observed a single time. The chain employs TRBV2 and TRBJ2-1; TRBD2 matches 9 bases. Germline V gene data show CDR1 as SNHLY and CDR2 as FYNNEI. The CDR3 is 16 residues long. The V segment lost 6 bases and the J segment 9 bases; nucleotides outside the gene matches: 15. CDR3 nucleotides: TGTGCCAGCAGCCCCGTTGGGGCGGGGGGGCACGCTGAGCAGTTCTTC. Translating gives CASSPVGAGGHAEQFF.

The gene calls are TRBV7-9 and TRBJ1-4; 9 bases are a match to TRBD1. V lost 6 bases, J lost 7 bases, and 9 bases stayed unmatched. The germline CDR1 and CDR2 sequences are SEHNR and FQNEAQ (reference sequence). The CDR3 has 15 amino acids. CDR3 in amino acids: CASSQAGTGFEKLFF. For the CDR3, the DNA is TGTGCCAGCAGTCAAGCCGGGACAGGGTTTGAAAAACTGTTTTTT.

This clone came up a few times. The chain has TRBV7-9 and TRBJ1-2; D is unresolved. V lost 2 bases and J lost 8, with 18 bases in between. CDR1 SEHNR and CDR2 FQNEAQ come from the germline V gene (reference sequence). This CDR3 has 15 residues. The CDR3 DNA sequence: TGTGCCAGCAGCTTACCCCCGGGTCCCGGATCGGGCTACACCTTC. Translating it yields CASSLPPGPGSGYTF.

The chain couples TRBV7-3 to TRBJ2-3, with D possibly TRBD2 on 6 matching bases. V lost 2 bases and J 4 bases, leaving 10 bases between the germline ends. Germline V lookup: CDR1 SGHTA, CDR2 FQGTGA. This CDR3 has 14 residues. This chain's CDR3 is CASSLGGVADTQYF. The CDR3, as DNA: TGTGCCAGCAGCTTAGGCGGGGTGGCAGATACGCAGTATTTT.